One and the same sample provided the 27 T cell receptor beta chains below, sequenced in a study of PD-L1 blockade in urothelial cancer. As for time point: pretreatment peripheral blood. Assay: immunoSEQ multiplex PCR; the TCRdb copy retains only in-frame clones and omits some. The table shows tens of thousands of clones, with around 75% occurring only once. Sequencing was performed on PBMCs, taken around atezolizumab (anti-PD-L1) treatment. All receptors derive from a man in his 70s with urothelial cancer.

V gene TRBV18 combines with J gene TRBJ1-2, with 8 bases matching TRBD1. CDR3 length: 15 residues. The V and J ends lost 2 bases and 4 bases, in that order; junction bases with no gene match: 6. The germline V gene has CDR1 KGHSH and CDR2 LQKENI. The CDR3, as DNA: TGTGCCAGCTCACCAGGAGCAGGGGGCGGCTATGGCTACACCTTC. This codes for CASSPGAGGGYGYTF.

This chain links TRBV5-5 with TRBJ2-7, with D possibly being TRBD2 (6 bases). This CDR3 region has 15 residues. Germline V gives CDR1 SGHKS, CDR2 YYEKEE (reference sequence). V was cut by 0 bases and J by 4 bases, with 14 bases left in between. The CDR3 sequence: CASSLAASASYEQYF. The CDR3 DNA reads TGTGCCAGCAGCTTGGCGGCTAGCGCGTCATACGAGCAGTACTTC. The variable domain in full, with the rest retrieved from reference TRBV5-5 and TRBJ2-7, is DAGVTQSPTHLIKTRGQQVTLRCSPISGHKSVSWYQQVLGQGPQFIFQYYEKEERGRGNFPDRFSARQFPNYSSELNVNALLLGDSALYLCASSLAASASYEQYFGPGTRLTVT.

The genes are TRBV7-8 and TRBJ1-2; D perhaps matches TRBD1 (6 bases). The CDR3 is 13 amino acids. Germline V gene data show CDR1 as SGHVS and CDR2 as FQNEAQ. V was pared by 4 bases and J by 4 bases, with 10 bases between. The CDR3 spells CASSSGTTYGYTF. The CDR3 DNA follows: TGTGCCAGCAGCTCCGGGACAACCTATGGCTACACCTTC. The full variable domain, rest sourced from reference TRBV7-8 and TRBJ1-2, is GAGVSQSPRYKVAKRGQDVALRCDPISGHVSLFWYQQALGQGPEFLTYFQNEAQLDKSGLPSDRFFAERPEGSVSTLKIQRTQQEDSAVYLCASSSGTTYGYTFGSGTRLTVV.

J is TRBJ2-4 and V is TRBV5-1, with 9 bases lining up with TRBD2. The CDR3 totals 17 residues. V lost 5 bases to trimming and J lost 0 bases; unmatched junction nucleotides: 9. Germline V gives CDR1 SGHRS, CDR2 YFSETQ. The CDR3, as DNA: TGCGCCAGCAGTCATACACTAGCGGGTTTAGCCAAAAACATTCAGTACTTC. This sequence encodes CASSHTLAGLAKNIQYF.

This clone was detected only once. J is TRBJ2-1 and V is TRBV18; 7 bases agree with TRBD1. This CDR3 spans 15 amino acids. The germline V gene has CDR1 KGHSH and CDR2 LQKENI. Trimming took 6 bases from V and 9 from J; bases not matched to a gene: 14. In nucleotides, the CDR3 is TGTGCCAGCTCGCCTCAACGGGACAGTCTTTCTGAGCAGTTCTTC. The encoded protein is CASSPQRDSLSEQFF.

The CDR3 spells CASSTAGTGSQPQHF. CDR3 nucleotides: TGTGCCAGCTCAACCGCCGGGACAGGGTCTCAGCCCCAGCATTTT. This chain links TRBV18 with TRBJ1-5, with 9 bases lining up with TRBD1. Trimming at V came to 5 bases and at J to 6 bases, leaving 8 bases not matched to a gene. This CDR3 has 15 amino acids. CDR1 is KGHSH and CDR2 is LQKENI in the germline V gene.

This clone appeared once. The rearrangement joins TRBV4-2 to TRBJ2-7, with D possibly being TRBD1 (6 bases). CDR1 LGHNA and CDR2 YNFKEQ come from the germline V gene. The CDR3 loop spans 13 amino acids. Trimming removed 4 bases at V and 7 bases at J, with 14 bases between. CDR3 bases: TGTGCCAGCAGCCTCAACAAGGGGGATGAGCAGTACTTC. It yields the protein CASSLNKGDEQYF.

The chain recombines TRBV7-3 with TRBJ2-2, with 7 bases that match TRBD1. Germline V CDR1 and CDR2: SGHTA, FQGTGA. This CDR3 has 19 residues. The trim removed 1 base at V and 6 bases at J, leaving 17 bases unmatched. The CDR3 bases are TGTGCCAGCAGCTTAATTGGGACAGCCTCAATCGGGAAATCCGGGGAGCTGTTTTTT. Amino acid sequence: CASSLIGTASIGKSGELFF.

J is TRBJ1-2 and V is TRBV27, with D maybe TRBD1 (5 bases). Germline CDR1 reads MNHEY; CDR2 reads SMNVEV (reference sequence). The V gene lost 6 bases and the J gene lost 5 bases, with 7 bases spanning the gap. The CDR3 contains 11 residues. CDR3 amino acids: CASSGGYGYTF. In DNA, the CDR3 is TGTGCCAGCAGCGGGGGGTATGGCTACACCTTC.

This clone has only a few counts. The chain recombines TRBV29-1 with TRBJ2-2, with D possibly TRBD2 on 7 matching bases. The CDR3 length is 14 residues. CDR1 and CDR2 from the germline V gene are SQVTM and ANQGSEA. Trimming cost V 7 bases and J 4 bases, with 16 bases left between them. CDR3 DNA sequence: TGCAGCGCTGGGGAGGGGGGGGGCACCGGGGAGCTGTTTTTT. Translation: CSAGEGGGTGELFF.

The V call is TRBV5-1, the J call TRBJ1-3, with D possibly being TRBD1 (5 bases). CDR1 is SGHRS and CDR2 is YFSETQ in the germline V gene. V was clipped by 2 bases and J by 3 bases, with 6 bases between them. The CDR3 is 13 residues long. The CDR3 spells CASSLGVGNTIYF. The CDR3 bases are TGCGCCAGCAGCTTAGGGGTTGGAAACACCATATATTTT. Full variable domain (remainder filled in from reference TRBV5-1 and TRBJ1-3): KAGVTQTPRYLIKTRGQQVTLSCSPISGHRSVSWYQQTPGQGLQFLFEYFSETQRNKGNFPGRFSGRQFSNSRSEMNVSTLELGDSALYLCASSLGVGNTIYFGEGSWLTVV.

This clone has more than one count but fewer than ten. This chain uses TRBV5-1 with TRBJ2-2; TRBD1 aligns across 8 bases. CDR1 SGHRS and CDR2 YFSETQ come from the germline V gene. The trim removed 6 bases at V and 3 bases at J, leaving 4 bases unmatched. The CDR3 is 14 amino acids. CDR3 amino acids: CASTRQGHTGELFF. Written as DNA, the CDR3 is TGCGCCAGCACTCGACAGGGGCACACCGGGGAGCTGTTTTTT.

The rearrangement uses TRBV4-3 and TRBJ1-2; 8 bases are shared with TRBD1. V shed 1 base, J shed 3 bases, and the junction held 7 bases outside the gene matches. From germline, CDR1 is LGHNA and CDR2 YSLEER. The CDR3 runs to 16 residues. The CDR3 DNA sequence: TGCGCCAGCAGCCAAGCACGGACAGGGTCCTACTATGGCTACACCTTC. This sequence encodes CASSQARTGSYYGYTF.

This clone was found a few times. The chain is built from TRBV28 and TRBJ2-4; D may be TRBD1 (6 bases). Trimming shortened V by 5 bases and J by 7 bases, and 18 bases separated the two germline ends. Germline assignment: CDR1 MDHEN and CDR2 SYDVKM. This CDR3 contains 15 residues. This CDR3 is CASSVQGTGYNIQYF. CDR3 bases: TGTGCCAGCAGTGTCCAGGGGACGGGGTATAACATTCAGTACTTC.

The chain is built from TRBV5-4 and TRBJ1-2; D possibly corresponds to TRBD1 (5 bases). CDR3 length equals 13 residues. Germline V lookup: CDR1 SGHNT, CDR2 YYREEE (reference sequence). V lost 3 bases and J lost 4, with 10 bases in between. This CDR3 reads CASSSQEGYGYTF. The DNA of the CDR3 is TGTGCCAGCAGCTCACAGGAGGGCTATGGCTACACCTTC.

V is TRBV14 and J is TRBJ2-2; the match to TRBD2 covers 8 bases. Germline values: CDR1 SGHDN, CDR2 FVKESK. There are 15 residues in the CDR3. The V and J ends lost 3 bases and 5 bases, in that order; junction bases with no gene match: 5. The CDR3 DNA sequence: TGTGCCAGCAGCCAGAGCGGGAGAGGGACCGGGGAGCTGTTTTTT. Translated: CASSQSGRGTGELFF.

This chain connects TRBV7-9 to TRBJ1-1; D is unresolved. The germline V and J ends were trimmed by 1 base and 6 bases, with 18 bases remaining between them. From germline, CDR1 is SEHNR and CDR2 FQNEAQ (reference sequence). There are 16 residues in the CDR3. The CDR3 loop is CASSLETTPSRAEAFF. The CDR3 coding sequence is TGTGCCAGCAGCTTAGAGACTACACCCTCCCGGGCTGAAGCTTTCTTT.

The chain joins TRBV4-2 to TRBJ2-2; TRBD2 matches at 14 bases. The CDR3 runs to 20 residues. Trimming cost V 0 bases and J 1 base; bases outside gene matches: 7. CDR1 is LGHNA, CDR2 YNFKEQ, per germline. The CDR3 DNA is TGTGCCAGCAGCCAAGAGCCCCCCGGACTAGCGGGGGGGAACACCGGGGAGCTGTTTTTT. Translating it yields CASSQEPPGLAGGNTGELFF.

The chain joins TRBV27 to TRBJ2-7; 10 nucleotides agree with TRBD2. The CDR3 length is 14 residues. Losses at the gene ends were 6 bases for V and 4 bases for J; bases not matched to a gene: 6. The germline V gene has CDR1 MNHEY and CDR2 SMNVEV (reference sequence). The CDR3 is CASRPSGGGYEQYF. CDR3 nucleotides: TGTGCCAGCAGACCTAGCGGGGGTGGATACGAGCAGTACTTC.

The V call is TRBV5-6, the J call TRBJ1-4; 7 bases are shared with TRBD1. V shed 6 bases, J shed 8 bases, and the junction held 10 bases outside the gene matches. This CDR3 spans 14 amino acids. Germline V gene data show CDR1 as SGHDT and CDR2 as YYEEEE. The CDR3 here is CASTKQGMGEKLFF. CDR3 DNA sequence: TGTGCCAGCACTAAACAGGGGATGGGAGAAAAACTGTTTTTT.

V usage is TRBV18 and J usage is TRBJ1-1; D call uncertain. The V end was cut by 2 bases, the J end by 3 bases, with 7 bases between. The germline V gene has CDR1 KGHSH and CDR2 LQKENI. CDR3 length equals 13 residues. The CDR3 bases are TGTGCCAGCTCACCAAGGCGGGACACTGAAGCTTTCTTT. Amino acids: CASSPRRDTEAFF.

The chain recombines TRBV28 with TRBJ1-5, with a possible D match to TRBD1 (6 bases). Per germline, CDR1 MDHEN and CDR2 SYDVKM. This CDR3 has 15 residues. The germline V and J ends were trimmed by 6 bases and 3 bases, with 15 bases remaining between them. In DNA form, the CDR3 reads TGTGCCAGCAGCCAAATCAGGGGAAACAATCAGCCCCAGCATTTT. This translates into CASSQIRGNNQPQHF.

CDR3 loop: CASSQDLYSEAFF. CDR3 nucleotides: TGCGCCAGCAGCCAAGATTTGTATTCTGAAGCTTTCTTT. The chain employs TRBV4-3 and TRBJ1-1, with D hard to call. The CDR3 runs 13 residues. V gave up 0 bases and J gave up 6 bases, with 8 bases separating them. CDR1 is LGHNA and CDR2 is YSLEER in the germline V gene.

The chain is built from TRBV15 and TRBJ1-2, with 10 bases fitting TRBD1. This CDR3 region has 15 residues. V shed 5 bases, J shed 4 bases, and the junction held 7 bases outside the gene matches. CDR1 LNHNV and CDR2 YYDKDF come from the germline V gene (reference sequence). CDR3 amino acids: CATSPGDRGIYGYTF. CDR3 nucleotide sequence: TGTGCCACCAGCCCGGGGGACAGGGGAATCTATGGCTACACCTTC.

The table lists this clone with a few counts. A junction boundary mismatches the germline segment, possibly from a read error. CDR3 protein: CASSHYDEQFF. For the CDR3, the DNA is TGTGCCAGCAGCCACTACGATGAGCAGTTCTTC. The chain uses TRBV14 and TRBJ2-1; no reliable D call. The CDR3 loop spans 11 amino acids. The germline gives CDR1 SGHDN, CDR2 FVKESK.

V gene TRBV27 combines with J gene TRBJ1-2; D not resolved. CDR3 length equals 15 residues. Germline CDR1 and CDR2: MNHEY and SMNVEV (reference sequence). V was shortened by 5 bases and J by 0 bases, with 13 bases between the two germline ends. The CDR3 DNA is TGTGCCAGCAGTCCCTCCCGCGGAGCTAACTATGGCTACACCTTC. Amino acids: CASSPSRGANYGYTF.

This clone was picked up a small number of times. The V gene is TRBV7-2, the J gene TRBJ2-4; no definite D call. Germline V gives CDR1 SGHTA, CDR2 FQGNSA. Between the trimmed V and J ends, which lost 1 base and 0 bases, there was a span of 4 bases. This CDR3 comprises 14 residues. CDR3 in amino acids: CASSLGGAKNIQYF. For the CDR3, the DNA is TGTGCCAGCAGCTTAGGAGGAGCCAAAAACATTCAGTACTTC. The full variable domain, completed using reference TRBV7-2 and TRBJ2-4, is GAGVSQSPSNKVTEKGKDVELRCDPISGHTALYWYRQSLGQGLEFLIYFQGNSAPDKSGLPSDRFSAERTGGSVSTLTIQRTQQEDSAVYLCASSLGGAKNIQYFGAGTRLSVL.